Shown below are 3 T cell receptor beta chains from a single sample sequenced in a study of monozygotic twins with inflammatory bowel disease. TCRdb reprocessed the 5' RACE reads; each CDR3 protein has one entry and no DNA is given. This repertoire includes about 200,000 distinct CDR3 sequences. The specimen sequenced was blood. The receptors derive from a human donor with ulcerative colitis or Crohn's disease, or a healthy co-twin of an affected twin (not recorded which).

The V gene is TRBV11-2, the J gene TRBJ2-5; there is no DNA to check the TCRdb D call of TRBD1. There are 13 residues in the CDR3. The V gene's germline CDR1 is SGHAT and CDR2 FQNNGV. This chain's CDR3 is CASSYTGGETQYF.

The chain has TRBV18 and TRBJ2-2; TCRdb gives TRBD2 as the D gene, but with no DNA this cannot be confirmed. Germline CDR1 and CDR2: KGHSH and LQKENI. The CDR3 consists of 16 residues. The CDR3 is CASSPGRTPLAGELFF.

The chain employs TRBV3-1 and TRBJ1-2. Germline values: CDR1 LGHDT, CDR2 YNNKEL (reference sequence). The CDR3 has 14 amino acids. CDR3: CASSQGGANYGYTF.